The 30 T cell receptor beta chains below all came from one sample that was sequenced in a study of blood T cells in healthy people across ages. Sample-barcoded 5' priming and a J-beta primer mix drove a second PCR of 7 to 11 cycles. MiXCR, run by TCRdb on the 5' RACE reads, gives a single entry per CDR3 protein. This sample carries 730,000 or so distinct CDR3 sequences, around 43% of them seen once, and the ten largest clones take 30%. Source material: blood. Every receptor here comes from a man older than 75 in good health.

In regard to this clonotype: The junction departs from germline at one end; a sequencing error may be responsible. The chain has TRBV29-1 and TRBJ2-3; 9 nucleotides line up with TRBD2. Germline lookup yields CDR1 SQVTM and CDR2 ANQGSEA. The CDR3 contains 14 residues. The CDR3 here is CGVEGAGGPDTQYF. The CDR3 DNA reads as TGCGGCGTTGAGGGGGCGGGAGGGCCAGATACGCAGTATTTT.

CDR3 residues: CASSFHGDLGSRVYTQYF. The CDR3, as DNA: TGTGCCAGCAGCTTCCATGGGGACTTGGGCAGCAGGGTTTATACGCAGTATTTT. V usage is TRBV7-6 and J usage is TRBJ2-3; a weak D match, TRBD2 (6 bases). V dropped 3 bases and J dropped 7 bases, with 26 bases sitting between them. CDR3 length: 18 amino acids. Germline-derived CDR1 and CDR2 are SGHVS and FNYEAQ.

The chain uses TRBV20-1 and TRBJ2-5; D is unclear. The CDR3 consists of 14 residues. V lost 1 base and J 1 base, leaving 10 bases between the germline ends. Germline V gene sequence: CDR1 DFQATT, CDR2 SNEGSKA (reference sequence). CDR3 loop: CSARGVPPQETQYF. CDR3 DNA sequence: TGCAGTGCTAGAGGGGTCCCTCCCCAAGAGACCCAGTACTTC.

The CDR3 nucleotides are TGTGCCAGCAGTGAAGCCGCGGGACAATCCTACGAGCAGTACTTC. Amino acid sequence: CASSEAAGQSYEQYF. The chain carries TRBV6-1 and TRBJ2-7; D is possibly TRBD1 or TRBD2 (6 bases each). The CDR3 has 15 amino acids. The V end lost 0 bases, the J end lost 1 base, and 10 bases lay between the germline ends. Germline CDR1 and CDR2: MNHNS and SASEGT.

The CDR3 here is CASSVTLAAETSYNEQFF. CDR3 coding DNA: TGTGCCAGCAGCGTCACCCTAGCAGCAGAGACGTCCTACAATGAGCAGTTCTTC. This chain links TRBV7-6 with TRBJ2-1, with D perhaps TRBD2 (5 bases). This CDR3 region has 18 residues. V shed 5 bases and J shed 1 base, with 21 bases lying between them. Germline V gene sequence: CDR1 SGHVS, CDR2 FNYEAQ.

The J gene is TRBJ1-1, the V gene TRBV29-1; 7 positions match TRBD1. The CDR3 length is 12 residues. The germline CDR1 and CDR2 sequences are SQVTM and ANQGSEA. The V segment lost 3 bases and the J segment 5 bases; nucleotides outside the gene matches: 3. The CDR3 reads CSVETGRTEAFF. The CDR3 DNA sequence: TGCAGCGTTGAGACAGGGAGGACTGAAGCTTTCTTT.

The chain joins TRBV20-1 to TRBJ1-1; no definite D call. Trimming took 3 bases from V and 2 from J, leaving 7 bases between them. CDR1 and CDR2 from the germline V gene are DFQATT and SNEGSKA (reference sequence). This CDR3 region has 12 residues. DNA for the CDR3: TGCAGTGCTAGTTACACAAACACTGAAGCTTTCTTT. It yields the protein CSASYTNTEAFF.

This chain joins TRBV28 and TRBJ2-3; either TRBD1 or TRBD2 may supply D (6 bases each). Germline V gene lookup returns CDR1 MDHEN and CDR2 SYDVKM. The CDR3 covers 16 residues. Trimming left V 4 bases short and J 8 bases short, with 22 bases between. CDR3 sequence reads: CASSSGATQGKGTQYF. As DNA, the CDR3 is TGTGCCAGCAGTTCGGGGGCAACACAGGGAAAGGGTACGCAGTATTTT.

This clonotype was observed a few times. The genes are TRBV25-1 and TRBJ1-5; no reliable D call. CDR3 length equals 15 residues. Germline values: CDR1 MGHDK, CDR2 SYGVNS. Trimming removed 5 bases from V and 3 bases from J, with 14 bases in between. The CDR3 loop is CASSSGGWDNQPQHF. CDR3 sequence (DNA): TGTGCCAGCAGTAGCGGAGGGTGGGACAATCAGCCCCAGCATTTT.

V is TRBV27 and J is TRBJ1-5; D uncertain. CDR1 and CDR2 from the germline V gene are MNHEY and SMNVEV (reference sequence). Trimming took 6 bases from V and 3 from J, leaving 15 bases between them. This CDR3 is 15 amino acids long. The CDR3 DNA is TGTGCCAGCAGCCCACAGAGATTGGCCAATCAGCCCCAGCATTTT. It encodes CASSPQRLANQPQHF.

The rearrangement links TRBV5-1 to TRBJ2-7; TRBD2 matches at 9 bases. This CDR3 has 14 residues. Germline V lookup: CDR1 SGHRS, CDR2 YFSETQ. V was clipped by 2 bases and J by 5 bases; unmatched bases: 5. CDR3 region: CASSLGGGANEQYF. CDR3 in DNA: TGCGCCAGCAGCTTAGGCGGGGGGGCCAACGAGCAGTACTTC.

The chain has TRBV7-2 and TRBJ2-3; D not resolved. Germline V lookup: CDR1 SGHTA, CDR2 FQGNSA. With 4 bases removed from V and 7 bases from J, the gap between germline ends came to 12 bases. The CDR3 is 13 residues long. CDR3 loop: CASSSFDRNTQYF. CDR3 bases: TGTGCCAGCAGCTCTTTTGATCGAAATACGCAGTATTTT.

This clonotype was seen only a few times. This sequence joins TRBV25-1 and TRBJ2-7; unclear D gene. The CDR3 is 14 residues long. Germline CDR1 and CDR2: MGHDK and SYGVNS. The ends were cut back, 8 bases at V and 3 bases at J, with 17 bases in the middle. In DNA, the CDR3 is TGTGCCAGCCCGAAACAGCGCACTTACTACGAGCAGTACTTC. It codes for CASPKQRTYYEQYF.

The table lists this clonotype with a few counts. CDR3 residues: CASSSGNRNTEAFF. CDR3 DNA: TGTGCCAGCAGCTCGGGCAACCGCAACACTGAAGCTTTCTTT. The chain carries TRBV7-2 and TRBJ1-1; D call uncertain. Germline V CDR1 and CDR2: SGHTA, FQGNSA. The CDR3 has 14 residues. Trimming took 4 bases from V and 2 from J, leaving 11 bases between them.

This clonotype was counted between two and nine times. For the CDR3, the DNA is TGTGCCAGCAGCCAAGAGGTAGTGGATACGCAGTATTTT. Protein: CASSQEVVDTQYF. The V and J genes are TRBV3-1 and TRBJ2-3; unclear D gene. V shed 0 bases and J shed 6 bases, with 7 bases lying between them. In germline, CDR1 is LGHDT, CDR2 YNNKEL (reference sequence). This CDR3 is 13 amino acids long.

This chain joins TRBV6-2 or TRBV6-3 and TRBJ1-5; tentatively, D is TRBD1 (6 bases). The germline V gene has CDR1 MNHEY and CDR2 SVGEGT. The CDR3 runs to 14 residues. The germline V and J ends were trimmed by 2 bases and 6 bases, with 11 bases remaining between them. The CDR3 region has the DNA TGTGCCAGCAGTTACCGGACAGCGGGTCAGCCCCAGCATTTT. The encoded protein is CASSYRTAGQPQHF.

This chain links TRBV29-1 with TRBJ2-7; D is possibly TRBD1 (6 bases). Germline V gene sequence: CDR1 SQVTM, CDR2 ANQGSEA. The CDR3 runs to 14 residues. Trimming took off 6 bases at V and 5 bases at J, with 20 bases between the two ends. DNA for the CDR3: TGCAGCGTGGACGCCAGGGGAATTGGGAACGAGCAGTACTTC. This sequence encodes CSVDARGIGNEQYF.

The sample holds a few counts of this clonotype. The chain carries TRBV6-5 and TRBJ2-1, with 9 bases fitting TRBD2. Trimming at V came to 0 bases and at J to 8 bases, leaving 8 bases not matched to a gene. This CDR3 is 16 amino acids long. Germline CDR1 is MNHEY and CDR2 is SVGAGI. This CDR3 is CASSYSSQAGGDEQFF. Here the CDR3 DNA reads TGTGCCAGCAGTTACTCGAGTCAGGCGGGAGGGGATGAGCAGTTCTTC.

J is TRBJ2-3 and V is TRBV15; TRBD2 aligns across 14 bases. Trimming at V came to 6 bases and at J to 9 bases, leaving 17 bases not matched to a gene. CDR3 size: 18 residues. The germline V gene has CDR1 LNHNV and CDR2 YYDKDF (reference sequence). CDR3 nucleotide sequence: TGTGCCACCAGGCGTCCCGGGACTAGCGGGGGCGCCGATCAAACGCAGTATTTT. Amino acids: CATRRPGTSGGADQTQYF.

The chain links TRBV7-3 to TRBJ2-2; no definite D call. Trimming shortened V by 1 base and J by 0 bases, and 12 bases separated the two germline ends. The CDR3 contains 17 residues. Germline CDR1 is SGHTA and CDR2 is FQGTGA. For the CDR3, the DNA is TGTGCCAGCAGCTTAATTCCCGTCTCTGCGAACACCGGGGAGCTGTTTTTT. Translation: CASSLIPVSANTGELFF.

This clonotype was counted only a few times. The rearrangement uses TRBV24-1 and TRBJ2-1; D is possibly TRBD1 or TRBD2 (5 bases each). The CDR3 loop spans 16 amino acids. The V gene lost 2 bases and the J gene lost 3 bases, with 13 bases spanning the gap. Germline V lookup: CDR1 KGHDR, CDR2 SFDVKD. The CDR3 nucleotides read TGTGCCACCAGTGATTCCTCCGGGACGCACTACAATGAGCAGTTCTTC. Protein: CATSDSSGTHYNEQFF.

The rearrangement joins TRBV20-1 to TRBJ1-6; TRBD1 might be the D (5 bases). The V end lost 7 bases, the J end lost 3 bases, and 13 bases lay between the germline ends. CDR3 length: 14 amino acids. Per germline, CDR1 DFQATT and CDR2 SNEGSKA (reference sequence). This CDR3 reads CSGRDASYNSPLHF. For the CDR3, the DNA is TGCAGTGGCCGGGACGCCAGCTATAATTCACCCCTCCACTTT.

The CDR3 sequence is CASSPLRQGEAFF. For the CDR3, the DNA is TGTGCCAGCAGCCCCCTTCGGCAAGGTGAAGCTTTCTTT. This chain connects TRBV7-2 to TRBJ1-1; D is ambiguous. Germline V lookup: CDR1 SGHTA, CDR2 FQGNSA. The V end was cut by 5 bases, the J end by 7 bases, with 14 bases between. This CDR3 comprises 13 residues.

On this clonotype itself: A much bigger clone sits one base away, suggesting this may be a read error. The chain joins TRBV6-2 or TRBV6-3 to TRBJ2-4; D perhaps matches TRBD1 (6 bases). The J call is doubtful: the DNA matches TRBJ2-5 better. Germline CDR1 is MNHEY and CDR2 is SVGEGT. The CDR3 sequence is 15 residues long. The CDR3 region is CTSSSRTELQETQYF. CDR3 nucleotide sequence: TGTACCAGCAGTAGTCGGACAGAGCTTCAAGAGACCCAGTACTTC.

This clonotype was counted a single time. The V call is TRBV9, the J call TRBJ2-7; 7 bases map to TRBD2. CDR1 is SGDLS, CDR2 YYNGEE, per germline. This CDR3 is 16 amino acids long. Trimming removed 0 bases from V and 4 bases from J; junction bases left unmatched: 10. The CDR3 loop reads CASSVGEGPGGYEQYF. Here the CDR3 DNA reads TGTGCCAGCAGCGTAGGGGAGGGACCGGGGGGTTACGAGCAGTACTTC.

V and J are TRBV30 and TRBJ1-2, with 10 bases fitting TRBD1. This CDR3 has 20 residues. With 1 base clipped from V and 5 bases from J, the junction kept 22 bases outside the gene matches. CDR1 is GTSNPN and CDR2 is SVGIG in the germline V gene (reference sequence). The CDR3 protein is CAWSATGQGLGYGVGYGYTF. The CDR3 DNA sequence: TGTGCCTGGAGTGCAACGGGACAGGGGTTGGGGTACGGCGTGGGGTATGGCTACACCTTC.

This clonotype was found once. The genes are TRBV20-1 and TRBJ1-1; D may be TRBD1 (6 bases). In germline, CDR1 is DFQATT, CDR2 SNEGSKA (reference sequence). The V end was cut by 5 bases, the J end by 0 bases, with 7 bases between. This CDR3 has 12 residues. The CDR3: CSARTVNTEAFF. The CDR3 DNA is TGCAGTGCTCGGACAGTGAACACTGAAGCTTTCTTT.

The chain joins TRBV5-4 to TRBJ1-2, with D possibly TRBD1 on 5 matching bases. V was pared by 6 bases and J by 8 bases, with 17 bases between. The CDR3 is 13 amino acids. CDR1 and CDR2 (germline): SGHNT, YYREEE (reference sequence). CDR3 in amino acids: CASTPSRAAGYTF. Here the CDR3 DNA reads TGTGCCAGCACCCCTTCCAGGGCGGCCGGCTACACCTTC.

This clonotype was found a few times. The chain uses TRBV28 and TRBJ2-5, with a tentative D call TRBD2 (5 bases). Per the germline V gene, CDR1 is MDHEN and CDR2 is SYDVKM. The CDR3 spans 16 residues. Trimming pared 6 bases from V and 2 bases from J, leaving 19 bases between. CDR3 DNA: TGTGCCAGCAGCTCCCGTTGGGCGGGTATTCAAGAGACCCAGTACTTC. Its translation: CASSSRWAGIQETQYF.

The J gene is TRBJ2-5, the V gene TRBV7-2, with D possibly being TRBD1 (5 bases). Trimming cost V 1 base and J 7 bases, with 16 bases left between them. The CDR3 has 15 residues. Germline-derived CDR1 and CDR2 are SGHTA and FQGNSA. CDR3 in DNA: TGTGCCAGCAGCTTAGATTCCCAGGGCTTGGGGACCCAGTACTTC. Amino acid sequence: CASSLDSQGLGTQYF.